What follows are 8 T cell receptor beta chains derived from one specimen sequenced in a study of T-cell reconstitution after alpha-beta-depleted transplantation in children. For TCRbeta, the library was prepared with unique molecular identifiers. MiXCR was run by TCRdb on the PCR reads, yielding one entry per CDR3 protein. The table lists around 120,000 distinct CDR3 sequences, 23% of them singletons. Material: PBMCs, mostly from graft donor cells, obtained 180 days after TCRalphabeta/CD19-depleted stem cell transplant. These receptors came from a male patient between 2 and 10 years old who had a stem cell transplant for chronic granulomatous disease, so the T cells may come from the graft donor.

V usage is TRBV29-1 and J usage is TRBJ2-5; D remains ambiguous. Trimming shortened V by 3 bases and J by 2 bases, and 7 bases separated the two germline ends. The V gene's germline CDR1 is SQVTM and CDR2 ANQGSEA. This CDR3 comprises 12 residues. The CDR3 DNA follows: TGCAGCGTTGATGGTTTACAAGAGACCCAGTACTTC. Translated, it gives CSVDGLQETQYF.

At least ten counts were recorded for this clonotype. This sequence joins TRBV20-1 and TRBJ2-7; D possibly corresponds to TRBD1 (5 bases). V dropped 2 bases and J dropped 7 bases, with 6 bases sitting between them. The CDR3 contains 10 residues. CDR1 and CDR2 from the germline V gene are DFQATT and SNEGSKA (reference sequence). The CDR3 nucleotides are TGCAGTGCTAGACAGGGTGAGCAGTACTTC. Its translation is CSARQGEQYF.

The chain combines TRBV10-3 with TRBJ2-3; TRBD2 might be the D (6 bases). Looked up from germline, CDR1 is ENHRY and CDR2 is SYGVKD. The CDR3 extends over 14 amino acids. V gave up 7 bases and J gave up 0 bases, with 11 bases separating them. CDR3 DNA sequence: TGTGCCATCACGCTAGCGAGGAGCACAGATACGCAGTATTTT. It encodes CAITLARSTDTQYF.

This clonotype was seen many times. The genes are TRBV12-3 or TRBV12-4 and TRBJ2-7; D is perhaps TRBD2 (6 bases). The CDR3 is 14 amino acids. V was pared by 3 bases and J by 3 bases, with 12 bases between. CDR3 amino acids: CASSLTSGSYEQYF. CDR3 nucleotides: TGTGCCAGCAGTTTGACTAGTGGCAGCTACGAGCAGTACTTC.

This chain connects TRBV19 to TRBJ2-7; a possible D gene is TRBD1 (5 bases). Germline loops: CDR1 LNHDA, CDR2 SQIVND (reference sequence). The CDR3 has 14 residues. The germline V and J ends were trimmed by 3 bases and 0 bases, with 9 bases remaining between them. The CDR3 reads CASSMPGHSYEQYF. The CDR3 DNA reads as TGTGCCAGTAGTATGCCCGGACACTCCTACGAGCAGTACTTC.

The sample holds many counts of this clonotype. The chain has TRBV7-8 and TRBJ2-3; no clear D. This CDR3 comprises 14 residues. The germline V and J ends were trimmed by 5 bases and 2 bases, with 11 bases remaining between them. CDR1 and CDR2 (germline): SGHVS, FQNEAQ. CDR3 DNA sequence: TGTGCCAGCAGCCACCAGAGTCTCACAGATACGCAGTATTTT. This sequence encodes CASSHQSLTDTQYF.

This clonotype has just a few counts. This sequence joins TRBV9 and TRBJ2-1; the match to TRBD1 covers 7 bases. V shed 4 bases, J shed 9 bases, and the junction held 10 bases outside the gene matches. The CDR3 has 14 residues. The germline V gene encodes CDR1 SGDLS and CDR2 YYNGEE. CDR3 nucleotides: TGTGCCAGCAGCCCCCAGGGGGAGCTGGGTGAGCAGTTCTTC. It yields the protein CASSPQGELGEQFF.

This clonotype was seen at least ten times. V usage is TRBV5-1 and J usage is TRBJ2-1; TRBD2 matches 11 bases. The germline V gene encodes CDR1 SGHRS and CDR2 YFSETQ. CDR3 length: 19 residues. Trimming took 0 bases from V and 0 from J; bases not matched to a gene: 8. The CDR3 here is CASSLVAGGPRSSYNEQFF. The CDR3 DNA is TGCGCCAGCAGCTTGGTAGCGGGAGGGCCCAGAAGCTCCTACAATGAGCAGTTCTTC.